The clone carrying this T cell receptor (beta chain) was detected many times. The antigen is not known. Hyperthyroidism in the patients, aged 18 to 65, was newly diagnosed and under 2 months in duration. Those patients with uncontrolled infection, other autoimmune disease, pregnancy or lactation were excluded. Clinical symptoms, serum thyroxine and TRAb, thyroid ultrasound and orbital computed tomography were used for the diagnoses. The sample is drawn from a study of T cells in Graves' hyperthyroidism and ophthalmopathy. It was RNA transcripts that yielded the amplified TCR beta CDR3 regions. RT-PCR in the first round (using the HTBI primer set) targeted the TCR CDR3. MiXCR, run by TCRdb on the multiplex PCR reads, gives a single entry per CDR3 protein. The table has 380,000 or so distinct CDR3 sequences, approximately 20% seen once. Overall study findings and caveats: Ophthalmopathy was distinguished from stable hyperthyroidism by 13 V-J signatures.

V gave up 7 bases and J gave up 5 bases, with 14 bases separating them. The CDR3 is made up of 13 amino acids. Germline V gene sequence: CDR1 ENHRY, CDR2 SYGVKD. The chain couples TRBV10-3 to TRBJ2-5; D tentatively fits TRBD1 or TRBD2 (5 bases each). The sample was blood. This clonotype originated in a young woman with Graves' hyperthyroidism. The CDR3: CAITPRWGETQYF. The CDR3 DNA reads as TGTGCCATCACTCCCAGGTGGGGGGAGACCCAGTACTTC.